This T cell receptor beta chain was profiled in a study of cytomegalovirus exposure and HLA in healthy donors (dated by TCRdb to about 2017). Context from the whole study: An earlier analysis of 587 of the donors reported about 300 Gb of sequence data and 117 million unique TCR beta sequences obtained from roughly 180 million T cells. An early release that covered fewer than 750 HLA-typed donors contained approximately 300 gigabases of sequencing data and approximately 85 million unique TCR sequences. The genetic ancestry cluster associated with self-reported Caucasian donors included over 80% of the roughly 400 genotyped donors. The study aimed to test whether cataloging public T cell receptors could reveal signatures of past pathogen exposure. The T cell repertoires of under 700 subjects were profiled by immunosequencing and related to cytomegalovirus serostatus. Along with the roughly 710-subject first cohort, a separate validation cohort of more than 90 different subjects was used. To predict cytomegalovirus infection status, the study combined high-throughput TCR immunosequencing, statistical association of individual TCRs with disease status, and machine learning. A later analysis re-examined previously published TCR beta repertoires from more than 550 donors and added high-resolution HLA genotyping to investigate patterns of TCR occurrence. Rather than using new phenotypic data, the later analysis identified candidate immune exposures from TCR beta sequences and from how often those sequences occurred across donors. An earlier analysis of 587 of the donors used high-throughput TCR beta sequencing to judge whether each TCR beta V gene segment behaved as functional or pseudogenic. Donor age, sex, ethnicity and CMV serostatus were compiled alongside the repertoire data. In a later genetic analysis, genome-wide SNP genotypes for about three fifths of the 666 donors were used, and that subset was treated as a discovery cohort. Every repertoire in the discovery cohort had been generated on one and the same sequencing platform. HLA typing covered class I and class II loci at four-digit resolution. The number of donors typed differed by locus, with 629-630 for A, B, C, DRB1 and DQB1, over 500 for DQA1, 600 to 610 for DPA1, and over 400 for DPB1. Because of strong linkage in the cohort, roughly five DR-DQ haplotypes were treated as single units for association and clustering. Among under 450 genotyped donors of the cohort, an average of around 240,000 unique TCR beta nucleotide sequences were sequenced per donor, around a sixth of them non-productive. The paper's findings and limits, for the study overall: A later analysis found that most CMV-associated TCR beta chains appeared HLA-restricted, with HLA associations seemingly driven largely by CMV exposure. Immune exposure information for the cohort was limited to CMV serostatus. Because HLA typing was missing for some donors at each locus, association tests included only the typed subset. When HLA alleles, especially DR and DQ, strongly co-occurred, TCR associations were difficult to assign to individual alleles. The classifier was reported to diagnose cytomegalovirus status with high specificity and sensitivity in both the original cohort and the validation cohort. A cluster of highly shared sequence variants was judged likely to be a technical artifact of the sequencing pipeline. Compared with the approximately 710-donor mean, donors in an Asian-associated ancestry cluster had fewer N-insertions in productive TCRs, according to a later genetic analysis. The presence/absence analyses assumed that sequencing depth was roughly uniform across donors, and that assumption may not be true. This cohort had only TCR beta chains sequenced, and the lack of alpha or paired-chain data limited which features could be detected. Compared with equally common non-associated chains, HLA-associated TCR beta chains in a later analysis were more clonally expanded and had lower generation probabilities. A later analysis found that TCR association rates varied across HLA loci, with DRB1 alleles showing the most associated TCRs and HLA-C alleles the fewest. Some IMGT-functional V segments, including TRBV6-2 and TRBV6-3, could not be told apart with the 87-base-pair reads, so those segments were excluded. Approximately 16 rarely observed V segments, including chromosome 9 orphons, were excluded from the earlier analysis of approximately 500 of the donors because counts were too low. In an earlier analysis of several hundred of the donors, most TCR beta V segments were observed in productive rearrangements about 87% or about 30% of the time, broadly matching IMGT annotations. A later analysis reported that several top co-occurrence clusters appeared linked to parvovirus B19, influenza, CMV and Epstein-Barr virus. A further reported finding was that TCR beta sequences accurately predicted the HLA-A and HLA-B alleles for most subjects in the first cohort. The authors suggested that the approach could potentially be generalized to other disease states and immunological phenotypes. The study gave a list of under 200 TCR beta chains associated with cytomegalovirus. Across donors, most TCR sequences were observed very rarely, whereas some public TCRs were present in many individuals. A few of the identified cytomegalovirus-associated TCR beta chains were confirmed in vitro to be specific for cytomegalovirus antigens. V-gene and J-gene trimming of TCR beta chains was associated with a missense DCLRE1C variant in a later genetic analysis, and the association was replicated in an independent cohort. In a later analysis, about 16,000 TCR beta sequences were associated with specific HLA alleles at a false discovery rate of 0.05. Linkage disequilibrium might explain the correlated functional status among segregating V segments, but an unknown experimental factor could not be excluded.

Reading from cysteine to phenylalanine, the CDR3 counts 16 amino acids. Just the 48-base CDR3 DNA is kept, in frame starting at base 1. Trimming removed 1 base from V and 7 bases from J; the gene matches leave 8 bases unexplained. Per the germline V gene (reference sequence), MNHEY is the CDR1 and SMNVEV is the CDR2. Comment on this clone: The antigen it recognizes is unknown. One base away there is no much larger clone; base qualities are not given.

The cohort consisted of 666 healthy bone marrow donors. All cohort members were sampled while nominally healthy, although unrecorded immune exposures were likely present. The donor tested CMV seronegative, placing the donor among the roughly 340 seronegative members of the cohort. Every donor gave a peripheral blood sample, and the peripheral blood mononuclear cells from that sample were used for TCR beta sequencing. Genomic DNA extraction from the blood cell samples was performed with the Qiagen DNeasy Blood Extraction Kit. The method behind the library was the immunoSEQ multiplex PCR assay. A mixture of 60 forward primers for TCR Vbeta segments and 13 reverse primers for TCR Jbeta segments was used in the multiplex PCR. Amplification of the CDR3 region of rearranged TCR beta genes was performed with a multiplex PCR assay on genomic DNA. The amplified TCR beta libraries were sequenced on the Illumina HiSeq System as 87-base-pair reads. In the authors' own workflow: Across the 670 or so repertoires, a later analysis counted 80 million or so unique TCR beta chains, around 11 million of which were shared by at least two donors. Raw reads were error-corrected and collapsed into unique sequences by a nearest-neighbor algorithm in which closely related sequences were merged to remove PCR and sequencing errors. V, D and J gene segments were assigned by aligning CDR3 sequences to IMGT reference sequences. For a sequence to be retained, a match of at least six nucleotides to both a V gene segment and a J gene segment was required. A rearrangement counted as productive if the CDR3 had no stop codons and remained in frame with V and J, and every other rearrangement counted as non-productive. CDR3 was defined by IMGT convention, running from the second conserved V-encoded cysteine to the conserved J-encoded phenylalanine. The earlier analysis of about 590 of the donors excluded sequences that lacked an unambiguous match to a single V gene segment. In an earlier analysis of around 590 of the donors, a V segment was called functional when productive rearrangements were above 56.7%, and segregating when the standard deviation between donors exceeded 5%. A statistical classification framework was built for diagnosing cytomegalovirus status from the catalog of TCR beta chain sequences. In a later analysis, V and J genes were assigned by comparing TCR nucleotide sequences against IMGT/GENE-DB human TR gene sequences. A later analysis assigned CDR3 sequences and most-parsimonious VDJ recombination scenarios with the TCRdist pipeline. In a later analysis, each TCR beta chain was defined by its CDR3 amino acid sequence together with its V-gene family, and reads lacking a unique V-gene family were excluded. As a way to deal with suspected cross-contamination and a sequencing artifact, a later analysis dropped 592 nucleotide sequences that were highly shared and had low generation probability. In a later analysis, a clonal expansion index for each public chain was calculated from normalized within-repertoire ranks of inferred template counts. A later analysis computed generation probabilities with a VDJ recombination model fitted to out-of-frame rearrangements, and checked the results against IGoR. In a later analysis, hypergeometric tests were used to score TCR-TCR, TCR-HLA and TCR-CMV co-occurrence, with a repertoire-size bias correction applied to TCR pairs. A later analysis estimated false discovery rates by permuting HLA or CMV assignments 20 times. A later analysis grouped co-occurring TCRs with DBSCAN, adding TCRdist sequence similarity when clustering within HLA-allele-positive subsets. Co-occurrence clustering excluded repertoires with fewer than 30,000 or more than 120,000 public chains, plus five with anomalous nucleotide sharing. Drawn from immuneACCESS, this table holds only the in-frame rearrangements with V and J called that TCRdb kept. Clones are partly lost; checked studies trace under half to an unresolved V gene and leave the rest unexplained. The DNA gave D and trimming, while V, J and clone size come from that table. Present in this sample are 180,000 or so clones, nearly 80% of which were seen just once. The top ten hold approximately 2.9% of the sample.

Sequencing was performed on PBMCs. The sequence links TRBV27 to TRBJ2-4; a stretch of 9 junction bases matches TRBD2. This receptor was obtained from a female donor in good health and CMV-seronegative. The sequenced DNA is TGTGCCAGCAGTTTATTGGGCGGGGGGGATCGGAACATTCAGTACTTC. Its protein product is CASSLLGGGDRNIQYF.